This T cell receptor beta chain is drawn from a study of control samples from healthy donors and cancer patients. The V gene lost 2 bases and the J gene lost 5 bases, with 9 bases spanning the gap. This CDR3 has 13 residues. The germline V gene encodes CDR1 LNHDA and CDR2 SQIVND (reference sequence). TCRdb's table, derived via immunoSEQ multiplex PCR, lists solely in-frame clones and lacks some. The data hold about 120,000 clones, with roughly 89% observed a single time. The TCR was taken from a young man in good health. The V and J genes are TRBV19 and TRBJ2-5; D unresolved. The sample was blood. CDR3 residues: CASSIRHGETQYF. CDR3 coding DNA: TGTGCCAGTAGTATACGGCATGGCGAGACCCAGTACTTC.